One and the same sample provided the 10 T cell receptor beta chains below, sequenced in a study of blood T cell repertoires in COVID-19. Assay used: immunoSEQ multiplex PCR; TCRdb lists only in-frame clones, some missing. This table has some 53,000 clones, 85% to 90% appearing once. Sequencing used peripheral blood. The origin of the receptors is a man in his 70s with acute or convalescent COVID-19.

This rearrangement joins TRBV5-1 to TRBJ1-2, with 9 bases fitting TRBD1. J lost 6 bases, V lost 2 bases, and 20 bases had no gene match. The CDR3 spans 19 residues. Germline V CDR1 and CDR2: SGHRS, YFSETQ. This chain's CDR3 is CASSFTSSSTGGFHDGYTF. In nucleotides, the CDR3 is TGCGCCAGCAGCTTCACCTCGAGTAGCACAGGGGGCTTCCACGATGGCTACACCTTC.

This chain connects TRBV5-4 to TRBJ2-1; D remains unclear. The germline gives CDR1 SGHNT, CDR2 YYREEE (reference sequence). Trimming took 0 bases from V and 0 from J, leaving 7 bases between them. The CDR3 is 15 amino acids. In DNA form, the CDR3 reads TGTGCCAGCAGCTTGGACAGAAGCTCCTACAATGAGCAGTTCTTC. Protein: CASSLDRSSYNEQFF.

V and J are TRBV5-1 and TRBJ1-2, with D possibly TRBD1 on 5 matching bases. The CDR3 length is 13 residues. V was shortened by 2 bases and J by 4 bases, with 9 bases between the two germline ends. Germline V CDR1 and CDR2: SGHRS, YFSETQ. The CDR3 is CASSFGASYGYTF. CDR3 in DNA: TGCGCCAGCAGCTTTGGGGCCTCCTATGGCTACACCTTC.

This clone was seen just once. The chain combines TRBV4-3 with TRBJ2-7; TRBD2 matches at 11 bases. The CDR3 sequence is 17 residues long. CDR1 is LGHNA and CDR2 is YSLEER in the germline V gene. With V trimmed by 3 bases and J by 1 base, 8 bases remained unmatched. Written as DNA, the CDR3 is TGCGCCAGCAGCCAGAGACTAGCGGGGATTCAATCCTACGAGCAGTACTTC. This codes for CASSQRLAGIQSYEQYF.

The chain combines TRBV30 with TRBJ2-2; D uncertain. CDR1 is GTSNPN, CDR2 SVGIG, per germline (reference sequence). V lost 2 bases and J 6 bases, leaving 10 bases between the germline ends. The CDR3 sequence is 13 residues long. CDR3: CAWSRVLSGELFF. CDR3 DNA: TGTGCCTGGAGTAGAGTTCTGTCCGGGGAGCTGTTTTTT.

The CDR3 DNA follows: TGTGCCACCAGTGACCTGACTAGTCCCGAGGGTGCTGAGCAGTTCTTC. Translated, it gives CATSDLTSPEGAEQFF. V and J are TRBV24-1 and TRBJ2-1; D possibly corresponds to TRBD2 (6 bases). Germline lookup yields CDR1 KGHDR and CDR2 SFDVKD. There are 16 residues in the CDR3. Trimming removed 4 bases from V and 9 bases from J, with 21 bases in between.

The chain carries TRBV5-4 and TRBJ2-7, with D perhaps matching TRBD2 (5 bases). Germline V gene sequence: CDR1 SGHNT, CDR2 YYREEE (reference sequence). The CDR3 length is 13 residues. V lost 4 bases and J 3 bases, leaving 11 bases between the germline ends. The CDR3 sequence is CASSRAGRYEQYF. CDR3 DNA: TGTGCCAGCAGCCGCGCGGGTCGCTACGAGCAGTACTTC.

The CDR3 is CASSLGRGSSYNEQFF. The DNA of the CDR3 is TGTGCCAGCAGCTTGGGTCGCGGGAGCTCCTACAATGAGCAGTTCTTC. The J gene is TRBJ2-1, the V gene TRBV5-4; 7 bases line up with TRBD2. Germline V lookup: CDR1 SGHNT, CDR2 YYREEE (reference sequence). This CDR3 is 16 amino acids long. The trim removed 0 bases at V and 0 bases at J, leaving 3 bases unmatched.

V usage is TRBV10-3 and J usage is TRBJ2-1; 11 bases are shared with TRBD1. Trimming at V came to 7 bases and at J to 5 bases, leaving 4 bases not matched to a gene. The CDR3 consists of 14 residues. Germline V CDR1 and CDR2: ENHRY, SYGVKD. The CDR3 nucleotides read TGTGCCATCACTGGGACAGGGGGAAACAATGAGCAGTTCTTC. This sequence encodes CAITGTGGNNEQFF.

The V call is TRBV5-1, the J call TRBJ2-1; no clear D. The V end lost 0 bases, the J end lost 0 bases, and 7 bases lay between the germline ends. CDR3 length: 15 amino acids. Germline V gene lookup returns CDR1 SGHRS and CDR2 YFSETQ. The CDR3 DNA reads as TGCGCCAGCAGCTTGGGATTGAGCTCCTACAATGAGCAGTTCTTC. This codes for CASSLGLSSYNEQFF.